The 16 T cell receptor beta chains listed next were all sequenced from one sample in a study of T cells in localized non-small cell lung cancer. Clones were sequenced by immunoSEQ multiplex PCR, and TCRdb holds only the in-frame ones, with some missing. The table lists 30,000 to 50,000 clones, roughly three quarters of them singletons, with approximately 35% in the top ten. Material: PBMCs, obtained before any cancer treatment. Receptors were obtained from a woman between 35 and 75 years old with stage II squamous cell lung carcinoma.

This rearrangement joins TRBV6-5 to TRBJ1-5; D may be TRBD1 (5 bases). The germline V gene encodes CDR1 MNHEY and CDR2 SVGAGI. The V gene lost 2 bases and the J gene lost 4 bases, with 9 bases spanning the gap. This CDR3 region has 14 residues. CDR3 region: CASSYAQGNQPQHF. DNA for the CDR3: TGTGCCAGCAGTTACGCCCAGGGAAATCAGCCCCAGCATTTT.

This chain links TRBV6-6 with TRBJ1-2; perhaps TRBD1 as D (5 bases). V gave up 2 bases and J gave up 8 bases, with 6 bases separating them. Germline V gene sequence: CDR1 MNHNY, CDR2 SVGAGI (reference sequence). The CDR3 is made up of 11 amino acids. The CDR3 nucleotides are TGTGCCAGCAGTTACCAGGGCGGCTACACCTTC. Protein product: CASSYQGGYTF.

This rearrangement joins TRBV7-9 to TRBJ2-1, with D tentatively TRBD2 (5 bases). The germline gives CDR1 SEHNR, CDR2 FQNEAQ (reference sequence). The CDR3 is 13 residues long. Trimming took 1 base from V and 9 from J, leaving 10 bases between them. The CDR3 region is CASSLGLAGEQFF. Here the CDR3 DNA reads TGTGCCAGCAGCTTAGGGCTAGCCGGTGAGCAGTTCTTC.

This chain connects TRBV7-2 to TRBJ2-7; D not certain. This CDR3 is 13 amino acids long. Deletions cut 1 base from V and 3 bases from J, with 7 bases between. CDR1 and CDR2 from the germline V gene are SGHTA and FQGNSA. The chain's CDR3 is CASSLVMGYEQYF. For the CDR3, the DNA is TGTGCCAGCAGCTTAGTGATGGGCTACGAGCAGTACTTC.

The rearrangement uses TRBV6-1 and TRBJ1-1, with 8 bases identical to TRBD1. With 3 bases clipped from V and 10 bases from J, the junction kept 13 bases outside the gene matches. Germline V lookup: CDR1 MNHNS, CDR2 SASEGT. CDR3 length: 15 amino acids. The CDR3 loop reads CASSDPRQGRGVAFF. The CDR3 nucleotides are TGTGCCAGCAGTGATCCCCGACAGGGGAGAGGTGTAGCTTTCTTT.

The rearrangement joins TRBV4-1 to TRBJ1-2, with 8 bases lining up with TRBD1. V was clipped by 3 bases and J by 5 bases; unmatched bases: 11. The CDR3 contains 16 residues. Per germline, CDR1 MGHRA and CDR2 YSYEKL. The CDR3 loop reads CASSHAGQVEAYGYTF. CDR3 sequence (DNA): TGCGCCAGCAGCCACGCGGGACAGGTAGAGGCGTATGGCTACACCTTC.

The chain has TRBV6-5 and TRBJ2-7; D is perhaps TRBD1 (6 bases). The CDR3 loop spans 13 amino acids. Trimming took off 6 bases at V and 6 bases at J, with 15 bases between the two ends. Germline CDR1 reads MNHEY; CDR2 reads SVGAGI. The CDR3 nucleotides are TGTGCCAGCAGACCTCTCCAGGGGTTCGAGCAGTACTTC. It encodes CASRPLQGFEQYF.

The chain links TRBV9 to TRBJ1-5, with a tentative D call TRBD1 (5 bases). The CDR3 is made up of 15 amino acids. Germline V gene data show CDR1 as SGDLS and CDR2 as YYNGEE. Trimming stripped 0 bases from V and 3 bases from J, with 10 bases between. The chain's CDR3 is CASSVAGGDNQPQHF. CDR3 nucleotide sequence: TGTGCCAGCAGCGTAGCCGGAGGGGACAATCAGCCCCAGCATTTT.

The chain has TRBV2 and TRBJ2-2; 8 bases align to TRBD2. CDR1 is SNHLY and CDR2 is FYNNEI in the germline V gene. The CDR3 runs to 13 residues. The V gene end was trimmed by 4 bases and the J gene end by 9 bases; junction bases not matched to a gene: 4. The CDR3 here is CASSGSGGRELFF. The CDR3 DNA reads as TGTGCCAGCAGTGGAAGCGGGGGCCGGGAGCTGTTTTTT.

The gene calls are TRBV28 and TRBJ2-7; D perhaps matches TRBD1 (6 bases). In germline, CDR1 is MDHEN, CDR2 SYDVKM. The CDR3 contains 13 residues. With 5 bases removed from V and 4 bases from J, the gap between germline ends came to 12 bases. Here the CDR3 reads CASSAGARYEQYV. CDR3 nucleotides: TGTGCCAGCAGTGCAGGGGCGAGGTACGAGCAGTACGTC.

CDR3 in amino acids: CASSLGTRDLETQYF. The CDR3 bases are TGCGCCAGCAGCCTCGGGACAAGGGACCTGGAGACCCAGTACTTC. The J gene is TRBJ2-5, the V gene TRBV5-1; D might be TRBD1 (6 bases). The CDR3 loop spans 15 amino acids. Trimming pared 4 bases from V and 5 bases from J, leaving 18 bases between. Germline CDR1 and CDR2: SGHRS and YFSETQ.

The genes are TRBV19 and TRBJ2-4; no clear D. The CDR3 contains 12 residues. Germline CDR1 reads LNHDA; CDR2 reads SQIVND (reference sequence). Trimming stripped 4 bases from V and 9 bases from J, with 10 bases between. CDR3 nucleotide sequence: TGTGCCAGTAGTACGAATTCTCCCATTCAGTACTTC. Amino acids: CASSTNSPIQYF. The entire variable domain, with the rest obtained from reference TRBV19 and TRBJ2-4, is as follows: DGGITQSPKYLFRKEGQNVTLSCEQNLNHDAMYWYRQDPGQGLRLIYYSQIVNDFQKGDIAEGYSVSREKKESFPLTVTSAQKNPTAFYLCASSTNSPIQYFGAGTRLSVL.

The CDR3 spells CASSLGQGMNYEQYV. The CDR3 DNA sequence: TGTGCCAGCAGCTTGGGCCAGGGAATGAACTACGAGCAGTACGTC. The chain carries TRBV5-5 and TRBJ2-7; a possible D gene is TRBD1 (5 bases). The CDR3 extends over 15 amino acids. V was cut by 0 bases and J by 3 bases, with 13 bases left in between. Looked up from germline, CDR1 is SGHKS and CDR2 is YYEKEE (reference sequence).

The chain uses TRBV5-1 and TRBJ2-2; D is perhaps TRBD1 (6 bases). This CDR3 is 15 amino acids long. Trimming cost V 2 bases and J 6 bases, with 14 bases left between them. Germline CDR1 SGHRS, CDR2 YFSETQ. CDR3 coding DNA: TGCGCCAGCAGCTTATTACAGGGTGCCCCCGGGGAGCTGTTTTTT. It specifies CASSLLQGAPGELFF.

This chain links TRBV28 with TRBJ2-5; D ambiguous. Trimming pared 5 bases from V and 5 bases from J, leaving 6 bases between. The CDR3 consists of 11 residues. Germline values: CDR1 MDHEN, CDR2 SYDVKM. The CDR3 region is CASSLYETQYF. DNA for the CDR3: TGTGCCAGCAGTCTCTATGAGACCCAGTACTTC.

V is TRBV6-1 and J is TRBJ1-2, with D perhaps TRBD1 (5 bases). Germline V CDR1 and CDR2: MNHNS, SASEGT. CDR3 length: 13 residues. With 9 bases removed from V and 6 bases from J, the gap between germline ends came to 17 bases. CDR3 coding DNA: TGTGCCAGTAACCAGGGTGGGGTTGATGGCTACACCTTC. It encodes CASNQGGVDGYTF.